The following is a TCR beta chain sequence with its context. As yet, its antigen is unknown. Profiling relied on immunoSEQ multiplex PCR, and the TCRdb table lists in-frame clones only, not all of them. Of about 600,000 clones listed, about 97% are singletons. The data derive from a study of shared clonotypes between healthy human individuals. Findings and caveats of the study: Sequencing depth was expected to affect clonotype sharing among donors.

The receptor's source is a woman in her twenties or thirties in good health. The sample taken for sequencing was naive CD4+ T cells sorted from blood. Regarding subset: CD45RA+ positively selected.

CDR3 sequence (DNA): TGTGCCAGCACCGAGCCGGGACGGAGCTCTGGGGCTTTCTTT. Protein sequence: CASTEPGRSSGAFF. The chain carries TRBV6-6 and TRBJ1-1; possibly TRBD1 for D (5 bases). Germline CDR1 is MNHNY and CDR2 is SVGAGI (reference sequence). V lost 7 bases, J lost 11 bases, and 23 bases lay in between. This CDR3 contains 14 residues.